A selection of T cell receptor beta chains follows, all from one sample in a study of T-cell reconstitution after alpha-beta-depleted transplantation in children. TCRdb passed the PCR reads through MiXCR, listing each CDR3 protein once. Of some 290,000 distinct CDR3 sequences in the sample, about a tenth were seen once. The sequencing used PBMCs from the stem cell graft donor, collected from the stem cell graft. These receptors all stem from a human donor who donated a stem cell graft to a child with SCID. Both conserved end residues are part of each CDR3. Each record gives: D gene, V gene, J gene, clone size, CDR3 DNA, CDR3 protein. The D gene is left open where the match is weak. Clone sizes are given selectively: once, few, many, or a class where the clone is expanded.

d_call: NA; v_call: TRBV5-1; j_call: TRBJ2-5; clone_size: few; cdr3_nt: TGCGCCAGCAGCCGCGCGTGGGCAGAACAAGAGACCCAGTACTTC; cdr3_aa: CASSRAWAEQETQYF
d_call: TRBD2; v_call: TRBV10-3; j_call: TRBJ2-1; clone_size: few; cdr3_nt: TGTGCCATCAGTGATCGTCGGCTAGCGGGGATATACAATGAGCAGTTCTTC; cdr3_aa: CAISDRRLAGIYNEQFF
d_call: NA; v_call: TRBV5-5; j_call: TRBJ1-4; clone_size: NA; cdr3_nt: TGTGCCAGCAGCCCAGGACCGCGGTCAGGGGCTAATGAAAAACTGTTTTTT; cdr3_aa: CASSPGPRSGANEKLFF
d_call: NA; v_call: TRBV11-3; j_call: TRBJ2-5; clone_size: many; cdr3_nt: TGTGCCAGCAGCGAAAACCAAGAGACCCAGTACTTC; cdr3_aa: CASSENQETQYF
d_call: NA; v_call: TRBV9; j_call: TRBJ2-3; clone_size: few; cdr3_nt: TGTGCCAGCAGCGTAGGGTCCCCCCCAGATACGCAGTATTTT; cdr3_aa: CASSVGSPPDTQYF
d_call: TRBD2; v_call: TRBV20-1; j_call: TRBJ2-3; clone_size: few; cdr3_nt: TGCAGTGCCATAACTAGCGGGGGGGTTCTTTCCACAGATACGCAGTATTTT; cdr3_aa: CSAITSGGVLSTDTQYF
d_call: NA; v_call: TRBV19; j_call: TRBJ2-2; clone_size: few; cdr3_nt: TGTGCCAGTAGGATCAGGGCTTTCGCGAACACCGGGGAGCTGTTTTTT; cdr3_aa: CASRIRAFANTGELFF
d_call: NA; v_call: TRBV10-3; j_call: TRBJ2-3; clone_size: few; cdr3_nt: TGTGCCGCCTGCGCATCTAGCACAGATACGCAGTATTTT; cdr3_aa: CAACASSTDTQYF
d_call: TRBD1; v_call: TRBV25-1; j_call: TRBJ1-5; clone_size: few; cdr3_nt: TGTGCCAGCGGGGGACAGGGGGGGAATCAGCCCCAGCATTTT; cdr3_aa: CASGGQGGNQPQHF
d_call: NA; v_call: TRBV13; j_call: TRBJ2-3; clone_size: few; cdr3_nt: TGTGCCAGCAGCTCAGGGGGGCCCGCGCAGTATTTT; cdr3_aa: CASSSGGPAQYF
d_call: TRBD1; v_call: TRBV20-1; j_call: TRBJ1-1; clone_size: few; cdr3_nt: TGCAGTGCGTTCAACAGGGGGGTGAACACTGAAGCTTTCTTT; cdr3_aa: CSAFNRGVNTEAFF
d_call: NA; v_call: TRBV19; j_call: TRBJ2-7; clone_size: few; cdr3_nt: TGTGCCAGTAGTTTCGACAGGAGGGACGAGCAGTACTTC; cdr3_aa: CASSFDRRDEQYF
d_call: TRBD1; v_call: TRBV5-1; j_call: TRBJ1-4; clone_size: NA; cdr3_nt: TGCGCCAGCAGCCAGACCGGACAGGGTGGCGAAAAACTGTTTTTT; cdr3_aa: CASSQTGQGGEKLFF
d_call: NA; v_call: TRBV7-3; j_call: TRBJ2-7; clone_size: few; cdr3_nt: TGTGCCAGCAGGTCCCCTACTGAAACCTACGAGCAGTACTTC; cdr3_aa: CASRSPTETYEQYF
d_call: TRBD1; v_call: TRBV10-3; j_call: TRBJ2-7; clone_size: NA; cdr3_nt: TGTGCCATCAGTGGCTCGACAGGGGCCCTGGACGAGCAGTACTTC; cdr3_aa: CAISGSTGALDEQYF
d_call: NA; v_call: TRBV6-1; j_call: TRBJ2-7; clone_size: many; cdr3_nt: TGTGCCAGCAGAGAGAATGACTTTAAAAGCTACGAGCAGTACTTC; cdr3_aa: CASRENDFKSYEQYF
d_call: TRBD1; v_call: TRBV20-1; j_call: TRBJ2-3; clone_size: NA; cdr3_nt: TGCAGTGCTGACGACTCGAGAAGACAGGGTGTTTTGGCAGATACGCAGTATTTT; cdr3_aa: CSADDSRRQGVLADTQYF
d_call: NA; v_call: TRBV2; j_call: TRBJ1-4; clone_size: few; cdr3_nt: TGTGCCAGCAGAAGGCCAGCAACTAATGAAAAACTGTTTTTT; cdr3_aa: CASRRPATNEKLFF
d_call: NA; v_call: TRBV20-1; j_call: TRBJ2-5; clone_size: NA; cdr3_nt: TGCAGTGCTAGAGATAGTTTACAAGAGACCCAGTACTTC; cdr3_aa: CSARDSLQETQYF
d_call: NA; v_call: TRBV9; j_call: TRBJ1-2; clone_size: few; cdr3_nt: TGTGCCAGTGGATATGGCTACACCTTC; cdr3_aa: CASGYGYTF
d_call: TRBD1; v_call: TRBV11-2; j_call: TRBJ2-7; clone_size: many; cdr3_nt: TGTGCCAGCAGCTTATTGGGGGACAGCTCCTACGAGCAGTACTTC; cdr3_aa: CASSLLGDSSYEQYF
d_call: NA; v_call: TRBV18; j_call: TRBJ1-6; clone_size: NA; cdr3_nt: TGTGCCAGCTCACCAGGGGCGAATTCACCCCTCCACTTT; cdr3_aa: CASSPGANSPLHF
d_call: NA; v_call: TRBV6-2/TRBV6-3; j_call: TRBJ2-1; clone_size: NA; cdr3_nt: TGTGCCAGCGCGGCGACGGTGGGCAAAAATGAGCAGTTCTTC; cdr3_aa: CASAATVGKNEQFF
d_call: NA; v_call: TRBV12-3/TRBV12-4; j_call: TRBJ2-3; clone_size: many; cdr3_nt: TGTGCCAGCTACCGGGCGGGAATAAGGGGCACAGATACGCAGTATTTT; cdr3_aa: CASYRAGIRGTDTQYF
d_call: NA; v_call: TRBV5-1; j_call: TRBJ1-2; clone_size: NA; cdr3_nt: TGCGCCAGCAGCTTACAGGGTGCCGATGGCTACACCTTC; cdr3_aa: CASSLQGADGYTF
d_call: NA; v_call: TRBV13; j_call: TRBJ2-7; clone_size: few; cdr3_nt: TGTGCCAGCAGCCCGACGGACATCCTCTACGAGCAGTACTTC; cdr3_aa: CASSPTDILYEQYF
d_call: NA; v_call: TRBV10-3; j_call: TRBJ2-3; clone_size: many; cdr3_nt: TGTGCCATCAGTGAGGGTAGCACAGATACGCAGTATTTT; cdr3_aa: CAISEGSTDTQYF
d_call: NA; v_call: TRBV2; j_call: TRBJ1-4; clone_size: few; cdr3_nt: TGTGCCAGCAGTCGTACAGGCCCCGACTCAACTAATGAAAAACTGTTTTTT; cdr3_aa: CASSRTGPDSTNEKLFF
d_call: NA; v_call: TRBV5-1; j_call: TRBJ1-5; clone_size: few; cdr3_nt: TGCGCCAGCAGCTTGGGCCCAGGGTTGCATCAGCCCCAGCATTTT; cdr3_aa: CASSLGPGLHQPQHF
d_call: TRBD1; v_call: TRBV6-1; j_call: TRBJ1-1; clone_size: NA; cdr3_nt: TGTGCCACCTCGCGGGGCAGGGGGGTAGTGACCACTGAAGCTTTCTTT; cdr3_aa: CATSRGRGVVTTEAFF
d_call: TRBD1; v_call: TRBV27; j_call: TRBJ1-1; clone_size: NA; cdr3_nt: TGTGCCAGCAGGCAAAAAAACAGGGGGCCTTTAACTGAAGCTTTCTTT; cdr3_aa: CASRQKNRGPLTEAFF
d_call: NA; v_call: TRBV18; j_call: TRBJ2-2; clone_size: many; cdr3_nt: TGTGCCAGCTCATCTCGAGCAAACACCGGGGAGCTGTTTTTT; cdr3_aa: CASSSRANTGELFF
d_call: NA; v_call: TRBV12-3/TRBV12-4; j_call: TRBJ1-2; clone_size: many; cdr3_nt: TGTGCCAGCAGTCGATTCGGCTCCAATGGCTACACCTTC; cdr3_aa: CASSRFGSNGYTF
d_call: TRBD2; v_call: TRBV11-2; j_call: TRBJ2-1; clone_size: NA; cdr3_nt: TGTGCCAGCAGCTTAGGTAGCGGGGGACCGGTGTACAATGAGCAGTTCTTC; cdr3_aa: CASSLGSGGPVYNEQFF
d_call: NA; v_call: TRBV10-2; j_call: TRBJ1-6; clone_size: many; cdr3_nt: TGCGCCAGCAGTGAGGGGATAGGGAGTAGGAGTTCACCCCTCCACTTT; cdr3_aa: CASSEGIGSRSSPLHF
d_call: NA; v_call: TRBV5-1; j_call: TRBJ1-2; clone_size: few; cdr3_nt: TGCGCCAGCAGCCGAGCCGGCTTTGAGGGCTACACCTTC; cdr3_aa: CASSRAGFEGYTF
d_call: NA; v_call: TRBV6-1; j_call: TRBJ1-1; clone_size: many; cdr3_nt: TGTGCCAGCAGTGAGTTAGGGCAGGGTGTGACTGAAGCTTTCTTT; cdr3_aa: CASSELGQGVTEAFF
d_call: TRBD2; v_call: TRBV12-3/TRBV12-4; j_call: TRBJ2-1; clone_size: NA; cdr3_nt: TGTGCCAGCAGTTCATTAGCGGGGGAAATCTCCTACAATGAGCAGTTCTTC; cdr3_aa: CASSSLAGEISYNEQFF
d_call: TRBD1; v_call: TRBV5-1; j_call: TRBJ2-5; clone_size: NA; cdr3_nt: TGCGCCAGCAGCCCTCACCGGGACAGGGGTTTGGAGACCCAGTACTTC; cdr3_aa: CASSPHRDRGLETQYF
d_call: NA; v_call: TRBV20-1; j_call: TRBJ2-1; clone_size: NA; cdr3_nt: TGCAGTGCCCCTGGCGGAATCTCCTACAATGAGCAGTTCTTC; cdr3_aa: CSAPGGISYNEQFF
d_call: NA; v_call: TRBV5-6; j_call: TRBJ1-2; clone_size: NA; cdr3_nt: TGTGCCAGCACTCAACAGGTAGGGGCGACCGGGGAAGGCTACACCTTC; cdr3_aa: CASTQQVGATGEGYTF
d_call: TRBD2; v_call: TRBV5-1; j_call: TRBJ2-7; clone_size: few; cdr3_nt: TGCGCCAGCAGCTTACAGCGGGGAACCTACGAGCAGTACTTC; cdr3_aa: CASSLQRGTYEQYF
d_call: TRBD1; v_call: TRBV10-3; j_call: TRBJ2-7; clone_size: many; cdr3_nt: TGTGCCATCAGTGAGGAAAGGACAGGGTTGTACGAGCAGTACTTC; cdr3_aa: CAISEERTGLYEQYF
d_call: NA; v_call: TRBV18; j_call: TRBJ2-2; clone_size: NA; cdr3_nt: TGTGCCAGCTCACCGACAGGACTGGTCGGGGAGCTGTTTTTT; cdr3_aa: CASSPTGLVGELFF
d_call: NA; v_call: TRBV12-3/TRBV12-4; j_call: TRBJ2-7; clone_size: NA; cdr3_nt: TGTGCCAGCAGTTTGGTTAGGGCAGGGAGCTCCTACGAGCAGTACTTC; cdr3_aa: CASSLVRAGSSYEQYF
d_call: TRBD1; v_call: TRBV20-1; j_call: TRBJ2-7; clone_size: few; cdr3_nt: TGCAGTGCTAGACCCACAGGGGTCCACGAGCAGTACTTC; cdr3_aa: CSARPTGVHEQYF
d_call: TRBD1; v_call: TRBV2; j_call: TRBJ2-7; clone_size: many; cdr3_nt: TGTGCCAGCAGTGACAGGGGGCTCGTCTACGAGCAGTACTTC; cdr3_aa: CASSDRGLVYEQYF